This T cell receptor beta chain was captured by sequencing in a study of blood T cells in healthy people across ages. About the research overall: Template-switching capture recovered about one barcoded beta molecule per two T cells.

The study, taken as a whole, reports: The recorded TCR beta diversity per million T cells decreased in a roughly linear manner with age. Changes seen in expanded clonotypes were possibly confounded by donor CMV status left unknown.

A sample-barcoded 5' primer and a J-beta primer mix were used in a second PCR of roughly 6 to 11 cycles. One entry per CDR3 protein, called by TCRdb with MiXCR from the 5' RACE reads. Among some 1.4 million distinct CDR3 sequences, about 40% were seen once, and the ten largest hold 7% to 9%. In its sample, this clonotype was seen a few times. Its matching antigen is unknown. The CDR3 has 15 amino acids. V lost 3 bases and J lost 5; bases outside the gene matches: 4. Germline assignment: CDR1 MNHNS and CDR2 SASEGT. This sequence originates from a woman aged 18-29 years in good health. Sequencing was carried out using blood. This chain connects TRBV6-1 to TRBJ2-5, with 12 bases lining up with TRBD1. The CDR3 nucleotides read TGTGCCAGCAGTGACGGGACAGGGGGCTGGGAGACCCAGTACTTC. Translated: CASSDGTGGWETQYF.